Given below is one T cell receptor beta chain in context. Its target is unknown. These data belong to a study of chemoradiotherapy in HPV16-positive cancers. Whole-study findings and limits: For HPV16-positive patients, expanding HPV-responsive T cells associated with longer recurrence-free survival. During treatment, candidate HPV-specific clones and E7-related motifs expanded in tumor. HPV-specific T cells were functionally defined from only two HPV16-positive patients.

Trimming removed 3 bases at V and 2 bases at J, with 13 bases between. This CDR3 region has 15 residues. Germline V gene sequence: CDR1 ENHRY, CDR2 SYGVKD. Samples were taken several times over chemoradiotherapy. This table comes from immunoSEQ multiplex PCR, and its TCRdb copy is limited to in-frame clones, with some not included. Here the sample spans about 67,000 clones, more than 70% being singletons. The receptor comes from a human donor with HPV-associated anogenital cancer. This chain uses TRBV10-3 with TRBJ1-1, with D possibly matching TRBD1 (6 bases). The sequenced sample was blood, obtained from a patient who underwent chemoradiotherapy. In nucleotides, the CDR3 is TGTGCCATCAGTGACCCGGACAGCCTTAACACTGAAGCTTTCTTT. It translates to CAISDPDSLNTEAFF.